Listed below are T cell receptor beta chains from one sample, sequenced in a study of cytomegalovirus exposure and HLA in healthy donors. Clones were read by immunoSEQ multiplex PCR, and TCRdb kept only the in-frame ones, dropping some. Of some 98,000 clones listed, more than 85% were seen once; the top ten hold about 6.5%. Sample: PBMCs. The source is a man aged 18 to 30 in good health and CMV-seropositive. The CDR3 runs from the conserved cysteine through the conserved F or W. The D gene is left open where the match is weak. Size is stated for part of the rows, as once, few or many counts, or as a class when the clone is expanded.

>TRBJ2-7|few|TRBD1|TRBV5-4
CASSLGRDREYEQYF
TGTGCCAGCAGCTTGGGACGGGACAGGGAATACGAGCAGTACTTC
>TRBJ1-2|.|.|TRBV20-1
CSARATGDTF
TGCAGTGCTAGAGCGACCGGGGACACCTTC
>TRBJ2-6|.|.|TRBV11-3
CASSLGVSGLSSGANVLTF
TGTGCCAGCAGCTTAGGGGTTAGCGGTCTTAGCTCTGGGGCCAACGTCCTGACTTTC
>TRBJ1-1|.|TRBD1|TRBV19
CASSIDRDTEAFF
TGTGCCAGTAGTATTGACAGGGACACTGAAGCTTTCTTT
>TRBJ2-5|.|.|TRBV27
CASSLAGGSGREETQYF
TGTGCCAGCAGTTTAGCTGGCGGGTCTGGGCGCGAGGAGACCCAGTACTTC
>TRBJ2-2|.|TRBD1|TRBV9
CASSEQGANTGELFF
TGTGCCAGCAGCGAACAGGGGGCGAACACCGGGGAGCTGTTTTTT
>TRBJ1-5|.|.|TRBV7-9
CASSLEEEPQHF
TGTGCCAGCAGCTTAGAGGAGGAGCCCCAGCATTTT
>TRBJ1-5|.|.|TRBV19
CASSISRGQPQHF
TGTGCCAGTAGTATCTCTCGGGGTCAGCCCCAGCATTTT
>TRBJ1-5|.|.|TRBV7-9
CASSLVGVQPQHF
TGTGCCAGCAGCTTAGTAGGGGTCCAGCCCCAGCATTTT
>TRBJ2-3|.|.|TRBV2
CASSVRAADTQYF
TGTGCCAGCAGTGTGAGGGCTGCAGATACGCAGTATTTT
>TRBJ2-3|.|.|TRBV21-1
CASFRSRTDTQYF
TGTGCCAGCTTCCGGAGCCGCACAGATACGCAGTATTTT
>TRBJ2-5|.|.|TRBV29-1
CSVESSARSVQETQYF
TGCAGCGTTGAGTCCAGCGCCCGGTCCGTCCAAGAGACCCAGTACTTC
>TRBJ1-1|.|.|TRBV6-1
CASSEAGLQNTEAFF
TGTGCCAGCAGTGAAGCGGGACTCCAGAACACTGAAGCTTTCTTT
>TRBJ2-7|.|TRBD1|TRBV29-1
CSVKVWTGTSYEQYF
TGCAGCGTTAAGGTTTGGACAGGGACCTCCTACGAGCAGTACTTC
>TRBJ2-5|few|.|TRBV7-2
CASSWRQSQETQYF
TGTGCCAGCAGCTGGAGACAGTCCCAAGAGACCCAGTACTTC
>TRBJ2-1|.|.|TRBV7-2
CASSPNPPGTYNEQFF
TGTGCCAGCAGCCCAAACCCTCCAGGAACCTACAATGAGCAGTTCTTC